Following are 28 T cell receptor beta chains from one sample sequenced in a study of response to subunit inactivated influenza vaccine. MiXCR, run by TCRdb on the RT-PCR reads, gives a single entry per CDR3 protein. Of 650,000 to 800,000 distinct CDR3 sequences listed, approximately 14% were seen once; the top ten hold 5.5% to 8%. The input for sequencing was PBMCs from blood, taken approximately 15 days before vaccination. The receptors were gathered from a man aged 45 to 65 who received an inactivated influenza vaccine.

This clonotype has a handful of counts. The rearrangement uses TRBV7-2 and TRBJ2-3; D is uncertain. The CDR3 has 15 amino acids. CDR1 is SGHTA and CDR2 is FQGNSA in the germline V gene. Trimming pared 4 bases from V and 6 bases from J, leaving 17 bases between. CDR3 DNA sequence: TGTGCCAGCAGCTCCGTTTACCTAGGGCCCGATACGCAGTATTTT. This gives the protein CASSSVYLGPDTQYF.

The chain uses TRBV3-1 and TRBJ2-5; 7 bases are a match to TRBD1. V lost 3 bases and J lost 5; bases outside the gene matches: 3. CDR1 and CDR2 (germline): LGHDT, YNNKEL (reference sequence). The CDR3 has 13 residues. The CDR3 region is CASSQTTGETQYF. The CDR3 coding sequence is TGTGCCAGCAGCCAGACGACAGGGGAGACCCAGTACTTC.

V gene TRBV12-3 or TRBV12-4 combines with J gene TRBJ2-1; TRBD2 is a possible D gene (6 bases). The CDR3 loop spans 14 amino acids. V was trimmed by 3 bases and J by 5 bases, leaving 11 bases between them. The CDR3 spells CASSFRDWNNEQFF. CDR3 in DNA: TGTGCCAGCAGTTTCAGGGACTGGAACAATGAGCAGTTCTTC.

This clonotype was counted a few times. The chain has TRBV4-3 and TRBJ2-3; TRBD1 might be the D (5 bases). CDR3 length: 20 residues. V was cut by 1 base and J by 0 bases, with 23 bases left in between. From germline, CDR1 is LGHNA and CDR2 YSLEER. This chain's CDR3 is CASSQGYYSFGAPSTDTQYF. DNA for the CDR3: TGCGCCAGCAGCCAAGGATACTATAGCTTTGGGGCCCCTAGCACAGATACGCAGTATTTT.

The sample holds a few counts of this clonotype. The chain carries TRBV6-1 and TRBJ1-3; perhaps TRBD1 as D (6 bases). V lost 5 bases, J lost 0 bases, and 11 bases lay in between. The length of the CDR3 is 15 residues. Germline V CDR1 and CDR2: MNHNS, SASEGT. As DNA, the CDR3 is TGTGCCAGCAGTCAGGGACAACCCTCTGGAAACACCATATATTTT. It translates to CASSQGQPSGNTIYF.

This clonotype occurred a few times. The chain employs TRBV7-9 and TRBJ2-3, with TRBD2 as a possible D gene (5 bases). The CDR3 extends over 12 amino acids. Germline-derived CDR1 and CDR2 are SEHNR and FQNEAQ (reference sequence). V lost 5 bases and J 7 bases, leaving 10 bases between the germline ends. The CDR3 DNA follows: TGTGCCAGCAGCCCGCGGGTATATACGCAGTATTTT. This codes for CASSPRVYTQYF.

V and J are TRBV28 and TRBJ2-3; 12 bases are a match to TRBD2. V shed 3 bases, J shed 5 bases, and the junction held 3 bases outside the gene matches. In germline, CDR1 is MDHEN, CDR2 SYDVKM. This CDR3 contains 15 residues. The CDR3 protein is CASSFVTSGRDTQYF. In DNA form, the CDR3 reads TGTGCCAGCAGTTTTGTGACTAGCGGGAGAGATACGCAGTATTTT.

The V call is TRBV20-1, the J call TRBJ1-3; D remains ambiguous. The CDR3 runs to 15 residues. Per the germline V gene, CDR1 is DFQATT and CDR2 is SNEGSKA (reference sequence). Trimming left V 6 bases short and J 0 bases short, with 15 bases between. The DNA for the CDR3 is TGCAGTGCCACTGAATTCGGGCTCTCTGGAAACACCATATATTTT. It is translated as CSATEFGLSGNTIYF.

This clonotype was detected many times. The V gene is TRBV7-8, the J gene TRBJ2-3; no clear D gene. V was pared by 5 bases and J by 2 bases, with 11 bases between. Germline CDR1 and CDR2: SGHVS and FQNEAQ. The CDR3 has 14 amino acids. The CDR3 protein is CASSPLAFTDTQYF. In nucleotides, the CDR3 is TGTGCCAGCAGCCCGCTGGCTTTCACAGATACGCAGTATTTT.

This sequence joins TRBV28 and TRBJ2-3; a weak D match, TRBD1 (5 bases). Germline lookup yields CDR1 MDHEN and CDR2 SYDVKM. Trimming left V 9 bases short and J 5 bases short, with 18 bases between. The CDR3 totals 14 residues. CDR3 sequence reads: CARAKGLVVDTQYF. The CDR3 coding sequence is TGTGCCAGGGCTAAGGGGTTGGTTGTAGATACGCAGTATTTT.

This clonotype has a handful of counts. This rearrangement joins TRBV7-6 to TRBJ2-1, with D maybe TRBD2 (7 bases). Trimming left V 5 bases short and J 6 bases short, with 29 bases between. The germline gives CDR1 SGHVS, CDR2 FNYEAQ. This CDR3 region has 19 residues. CDR3 DNA: TGTGCCAGCAGCCCTAAGGGCGAGACTAGGGGGGGCCTTTCCAATGAGCAGTTCTTC. Its translation is CASSPKGETRGGLSNEQFF. Drawing the rest from reference TRBV7-6 and TRBJ2-1, the complete variable domain is GAGVSQSPRYKVTKRGQDVALRCDPISGHVSLYWYRQALGQGPEFLTYFNYEAQQDKSGLPNDRFSAERPEGSISTLTIQRTEQRDSAMYRCASSPKGETRGGLSNEQFFGPGTRLTVL.

This clonotype was detected only a few times. The rearrangement links TRBV7-2 to TRBJ1-5; no reliable D call. The CDR3 consists of 15 residues. Per germline, CDR1 SGHTA and CDR2 FQGNSA. Trimming pared 5 bases from V and 0 bases from J, leaving 11 bases between. The CDR3 DNA follows: TGTGCCAGCAGCAACGGACCCAATAGCAATCAGCCCCAGCATTTT. Amino acid sequence: CASSNGPNSNQPQHF.

V is TRBV9 and J is TRBJ1-2; the match to TRBD1 covers 8 bases. In germline, CDR1 is SGDLS, CDR2 YYNGEE. The ends lost 3 bases at V and 4 bases at J; junction bases unmatched: 5. The CDR3 covers 14 residues. CDR3 region: CASSAEQGVYGYTF. For the CDR3, the DNA is TGTGCCAGCAGCGCCGAACAGGGGGTCTATGGCTACACCTTC.

This clonotype was seen a few times. The gene calls are TRBV6-1 and TRBJ1-1, with 8 bases matching TRBD1. The CDR3 covers 14 residues. Germline V gene data show CDR1 as MNHNS and CDR2 as SASEGT. Trimming cost V 6 bases and J 5 bases; bases outside gene matches: 8. The DNA for the CDR3 is TGTGCCAGCAGAGTACGAACAGGGGGAACTGAAGCTTTCTTT. Its protein product is CASRVRTGGTEAFF.

This clonotype has more than one count but fewer than ten. The V and J genes are TRBV29-1 and TRBJ2-3; 8 bases are a match to TRBD2. Germline V gene lookup returns CDR1 SQVTM and CDR2 ANQGSEA. The V segment lost 3 bases and the J segment 4 bases; nucleotides outside the gene matches: 9. CDR3 length: 15 amino acids. CDR3: CSVEGRREAADTQYF. The CDR3 DNA sequence: TGCAGCGTTGAGGGTCGGCGGGAGGCGGCAGATACGCAGTATTTT.

This clonotype has ten or more counts. V usage is TRBV6-1 and J usage is TRBJ2-2; D unclear. With 7 bases removed from V and 0 bases from J, the gap between germline ends came to 12 bases. Looked up from germline, CDR1 is MNHNS and CDR2 is SASEGT. This CDR3 has 15 residues. The CDR3 sequence: CASTRLHSNTGELFF. The CDR3 region has the DNA TGTGCCAGCACCAGACTCCATTCGAACACCGGGGAGCTGTTTTTT.

This sequence joins TRBV6-1 and TRBJ2-7; D possibly corresponds to TRBD2 (6 bases). CDR3 length: 13 amino acids. Looked up from germline, CDR1 is MNHNS and CDR2 is SASEGT. V was cut by 3 bases and J by 6 bases, with 12 bases left in between. The CDR3 reads CASSENRRGEQYF. CDR3 DNA: TGTGCCAGCAGTGAGAACAGGAGGGGCGAGCAGTACTTC.

This clonotype was detected only a few times. The V call is TRBV7-2, the J call TRBJ2-5; no clear D gene. This CDR3 region has 13 residues. Germline V CDR1 and CDR2: SGHTA, FQGNSA. V was shortened by 2 bases and J by 5 bases, with 9 bases between the two germline ends. The CDR3 sequence is CASSLLPRETQYF. For the CDR3, the DNA is TGTGCCAGCAGCTTATTGCCGCGGGAGACCCAGTACTTC.

The gene calls are TRBV6-1 and TRBJ2-2; 8 positions agree with TRBD2. The J segment lost 7 bases and the V segment lost 6 bases, leaving 19 bases of the junction unmatched. The V gene's germline CDR1 is MNHNS and CDR2 SASEGT. The CDR3 totals 18 residues. CDR3 coding DNA: TGTGCCAGCAGGAGAACCCTCCGGGACGGGGGGGCGGTCGGGGAGCTGTTTTTT. Translation gives CASRRTLRDGGAVGELFF.

This clonotype was recorded many times. This chain connects TRBV9 to TRBJ2-2; 8 bases agree with TRBD1. Germline V gene lookup returns CDR1 SGDLS and CDR2 YYNGEE. V was clipped by 4 bases and J by 3 bases; unmatched bases: 8. The length of the CDR3 is 16 residues. This chain's CDR3 is CASSPQTGVHTGELFF. The CDR3 nucleotides read TGTGCCAGCAGCCCCCAGACAGGGGTGCACACCGGGGAGCTGTTTTTT.

This clonotype was seen a few times. CDR3 region: CASSQSSSAATNEKLFF. CDR3 DNA sequence: TGCGCCAGCAGCCAATCGAGCTCGGCCGCAACTAATGAAAAACTGTTTTTT. V and J are TRBV4-3 and TRBJ1-4; D is undetermined. V was shortened by 2 bases and J by 0 bases, with 13 bases between the two germline ends. Germline CDR1 is LGHNA and CDR2 is YSLEER. The CDR3 is 17 residues long.

This clonotype showed up many times. The chain carries TRBV7-2 and TRBJ1-1; D gene ambiguous. The CDR3 is made up of 13 amino acids. Looked up from germline, CDR1 is SGHTA and CDR2 is FQGNSA. The V end was cut by 2 bases, the J end by 1 base, with 5 bases between. The CDR3 bases are TGTGCCAGCAGCTTATGGGAGAACACTGAAGCTTTCTTT. It translates to CASSLWENTEAFF.

The chain employs TRBV20-1 and TRBJ2-3; weak D call: TRBD1 (5 bases). This CDR3 region has 15 residues. The germline V and J ends were trimmed by 4 bases and 2 bases, with 16 bases remaining between them. The V gene's germline CDR1 is DFQATT and CDR2 SNEGSKA (reference sequence). In DNA, the CDR3 is TGCAGTGCTACGTGGCACGGACACAACACAGATACGCAGTATTTT. Amino acid sequence: CSATWHGHNTDTQYF.

The rearrangement uses TRBV4-3 and TRBJ2-1; TRBD2 is a possible D gene (5 bases). Germline CDR1 reads LGHNA; CDR2 reads YSLEER. This CDR3 is built from 20 residues. With 0 bases removed from V and 2 bases from J, the gap between germline ends came to 23 bases. The CDR3 coding sequence is TGCGCCAGCAGCCAAGAGAGGGAAGACTCATGGGGTGTAGCCTACAATGAGCAGTTCTTC. It codes for CASSQEREDSWGVAYNEQFF.

V usage is TRBV28 and J usage is TRBJ2-2, with TRBD2 matching 7 bases. V shed 6 bases, J shed 4 bases, and the junction held 5 bases outside the gene matches. From germline, CDR1 is MDHEN and CDR2 SYDVKM. The CDR3 runs 14 residues. CDR3 residues: CASRRGGSTGELFF. CDR3 sequence (DNA): TGTGCCAGCAGACGGGGCGGGAGCACCGGGGAGCTGTTTTTT.

The chain has TRBV7-2 and TRBJ2-5, with D perhaps given as TRBD1 or TRBD2 (8 bases each). This CDR3 has 21 amino acids. Germline CDR1 and CDR2: SGHTA and FQGNSA. The V gene lost 0 bases and the J gene lost 4 bases, with 30 bases spanning the gap. This CDR3 is CASSLAAQGATGRALGETQYF. In nucleotides, the CDR3 is TGTGCCAGCAGCTTAGCGGCCCAGGGGGCGACCGGGAGGGCCCTCGGAGAGACCCAGTACTTC.

This clonotype was seen a few times. This rearrangement joins TRBV12-3 or TRBV12-4 to TRBJ2-1, with 8 bases matching TRBD1. The CDR3 totals 14 residues. The V gene end was trimmed by 3 bases and the J gene end by 7 bases; junction bases not matched to a gene: 5. This CDR3 reads CASSFFQGANEQFF. The DNA of the CDR3 is TGTGCCAGCAGTTTCTTCCAGGGGGCGAATGAGCAGTTCTTC.

This clonotype showed up just a few times. The rearrangement joins TRBV12-3 or TRBV12-4 to TRBJ2-3; 8 positions agree with TRBD2. The CDR3 runs to 15 residues. J gave up 1 base and V 6 bases, and 6 bases lay outside the gene matches. CDR3 region: CASRGRSGGTDTQYF. Here the CDR3 DNA reads TGTGCCAGCAGAGGCCGTAGCGGGGGCACAGATACGCAGTATTTT.